The subject of this entry is one TCR beta chain. The antigen is unknown. Sequence data for DNA of cultured CD4+ T cells were generated by the Oncomine TCR Beta short-read assay. One entry per CDR3 protein results from TCRdb running MiXCR on the PCR reads. This sample has 13,000 to 15,000 distinct CDR3 sequences, with 40% found just once. Losses at the gene ends were 5 bases for V and 0 bases for J; bases not matched to a gene: 4. The length of the CDR3 is 15 residues. Germline values: CDR1 SEHNR, CDR2 FQNEAQ (reference sequence). The data derive from a study of vaccination and CD4 T cells after COVID-19. Specified treatment: roughly 10-day PBMC culture with coronavirus spike peptide pools or control peptides (ViraFEST assay).

This sequence joins TRBV7-9 and TRBJ1-5; 7 bases align to TRBD1. This receptor was identified in a human donor who had recovered from COVID-19. The specimen was CD4+ T cells from blood, cultured in vitro. CDR3 residues: CASSPGQHSNQPQHF. For the CDR3, the DNA is TGTGCCAGCAGCCCGGGACAGCATAGCAATCAGCCCCAGCATTTT.